This T cell receptor beta chain was recovered during a study of OX40 agonist ivuxolimab in advanced cancers. Whole-study context: Patients received ivuxolimab, an intravenous treatment, every 2 weeks at 0.01 to 10 mg/kg. A male proportion of 82.7% was recorded, with mean age roughly 62 years and range roughly 23 to 85. Findings and limits, study-wide: Among the nonresponders, some also had low normalized T-cell clonal expansion.

Note on this clone: Its antigen is still unknown.

Blood got drawn at baseline, again on cycle 4 day 1, and then on cycle 7 day 1. Only in-frame clones appear in the TCRdb table, and some are missing; sequencing was by immunoSEQ multiplex PCR. The sample yields approximately 15,000 clones, over 65% seen once. This CDR3 comprises 11 residues. Germline V gene data show CDR1 as SGHTS and CDR2 as YDEGEE. V lost 2 bases and J 9 bases, leaving 6 bases between the germline ends. This clonotype originated in an adult with an advanced solid tumor such as melanoma, head and neck, liver or kidney cancer. The chain recombines TRBV5-8 with TRBJ2-1; D gene unclear. The sequencing used CD4+ or CD8+ T cells sorted from blood, collected in a trial of the OX40 agonist ivuxolimab. CDR3: CASSLEVEQFF. CDR3 bases: TGTGCCAGCAGCTTAGAGGTTGAGCAGTTCTTC.